The clone carrying this T cell receptor beta chain was seen more than once but under ten times. This record belongs to a study of T-cell memory formation after mild COVID-19. V lost 7 bases to trimming and J lost 6 bases, with 18 bases between them. CDR1 SEHNR and CDR2 FQNEAQ come from the germline V gene (reference sequence). There are 14 residues in the CDR3. TCRdb redid the calling of the 5' RACE reads with MiXCR, one entry per CDR3 protein. Of about 410,000 distinct CDR3 sequences listed, more than 15% are singletons. The clonotype was recovered from a man between 18 and 35 years old who had mild COVID-19 (a few samples of this study predate the infection). Cell type and time point are not known. V gene TRBV7-9 combines with J gene TRBJ1-1, with D unresolved. Input material: PBMCs or a T cell subset sorted from them (not recorded which). This chain's CDR3 is CASKGGEMKAEAFF. CDR3 sequence (DNA): TGTGCCAGCAAGGGAGGAGAAATGAAGGCTGAAGCTTTCTTT.